The 27 T cell receptor beta chains below all came from one sample that was sequenced in a study of shared clonotypes between healthy human individuals. Terminally differentiated effector memory CD45RA+ cells were excluded from the naive CD8 cells, which were CD45RO-negative and positively selected for CCR7. The table came from immunoSEQ multiplex PCR; TCRdb's copy has only in-frame clones and leaves some out. Among millions of clones listed, roughly 94% were seen once. Input material: naive CD8+ T cells sorted from blood. The receptor source for this set is a man aged 18 to 29 in good health.

The CDR3 sequence is CASSFPDSKGYTF. The DNA of the CDR3 is TGTGCCAGCAGCTTCCCGGACAGTAAGGGCTACACCTTC. V and J are TRBV5-4 and TRBJ1-2; tentative D call: TRBD1 (6 bases). The CDR3 contains 13 residues. Trimming left V 2 bases short and J 8 bases short, with 13 bases between. CDR1 SGHNT and CDR2 YYREEE come from the germline V gene (reference sequence).

This rearrangement joins TRBV6-6 to TRBJ2-2, with D maybe TRBD2 (5 bases). The length of the CDR3 is 15 residues. The germline V gene encodes CDR1 MNHNY and CDR2 SVGAGI (reference sequence). V gave up 4 bases and J gave up 6 bases, with 15 bases separating them. The CDR3 nucleotides are TGTGCCAGCAGTTTTTTAGAGGGTTCCGCCGGGGAGCTGTTTTTT. Its protein product is CASSFLEGSAGELFF.

The table lists this clone with a count of one. The chain uses TRBV11-2 and TRBJ2-7, with D perhaps being TRBD1 or TRBD2 (5 bases each). The CDR3 loop spans 15 amino acids. CDR1 and CDR2 from the germline V gene are SGHAT and FQNNGV. Trimming stripped 6 bases from V and 3 bases from J, with 18 bases between. CDR3 in amino acids: CASRFMAGSLYEQYF. The CDR3 coding sequence is TGTGCCAGCAGATTTATGGCAGGGAGCCTCTACGAGCAGTACTTC.

This clone was counted once. The V gene is TRBV9, the J gene TRBJ1-6, with D possibly matching TRBD1 (5 bases). Germline values: CDR1 SGDLS, CDR2 YYNGEE. The CDR3 runs to 15 residues. The germline V and J ends were trimmed by 3 bases and 7 bases, with 14 bases remaining between them. The CDR3 reads CASSGSSSGNSPLHF. CDR3 nucleotide sequence: TGTGCCAGCAGCGGATCATCCTCAGGGAATTCACCCCTCCACTTT.

The chain carries TRBV5-6 and TRBJ2-3, with D possibly TRBD2 on 7 matching bases. Germline V CDR1 and CDR2: SGHDT, YYEEEE. The CDR3 has 14 residues. V was shortened by 3 bases and J by 4 bases, with 12 bases between the two germline ends. The CDR3 nucleotides are TGTGCCAGCAGCTGGGGGGGCGACTCAGATACGCAGTATTTT. Its translation is CASSWGGDSDTQYF.

The chain joins TRBV19 to TRBJ2-7, with D perhaps TRBD1 (6 bases). V gave up 4 bases and J gave up 5 bases, with 12 bases separating them. CDR3 length: 13 amino acids. Germline V gives CDR1 LNHDA, CDR2 SQIVND (reference sequence). In DNA form, the CDR3 reads TGTGCCAGTAGTACCAGGGGTGGCCACGAGCAGTACTTC. Translation: CASSTRGGHEQYF.

This clone was seen once. The V gene is TRBV13, the J gene TRBJ2-1, with TRBD1 matching over 9 bases. The CDR3 extends over 16 amino acids. Germline values: CDR1 PRHDT, CDR2 FYEKMQ (reference sequence). V trimming: 5 bases; J trimming: 1 base; junction bases outside the gene matches: 6. The chain's CDR3 is CASSNSQGASYNEQFF. CDR3 DNA: TGTGCCAGCAGCAACTCACAGGGGGCTTCCTACAATGAGCAGTTCTTC.

The V and J genes are TRBV10-1 and TRBJ1-4, with D unresolved. There are 13 residues in the CDR3. CDR1 and CDR2 from the germline V gene are WNHNN and SYGVQD (reference sequence). V was cut by 9 bases and J by 1 base, with 9 bases left in between. The CDR3 loop is CARKNRTNEKLFF. The CDR3 region has the DNA TGCGCCAGGAAAAACAGAACTAATGAAAAACTGTTTTTT.

This chain uses TRBV19 with TRBJ1-5; 10 positions agree with TRBD1. V shed 7 bases and J 7 bases; nucleotides not matched to a gene: 10. This CDR3 region has 15 residues. The germline V gene has CDR1 LNHDA and CDR2 SQIVND (reference sequence). This chain's CDR3 is CASISRQGAEQPQHF. CDR3 sequence (DNA): TGTGCCAGTATCTCGAGACAGGGGGCCGAACAGCCCCAGCATTTT.

The chain joins TRBV27 to TRBJ2-7; D may correspond to TRBD1 or TRBD2 (6 bases each). The CDR3 spans 14 residues. Germline V gene data show CDR1 as MNHEY and CDR2 as SMNVEV (reference sequence). The V and J ends lost 3 bases and 3 bases respectively, with 12 bases between them. CDR3 nucleotide sequence: TGTGCCAGCAGTTTTGAGGGGGGTTACTACGAGCAGTACTTC. Translating gives CASSFEGGYYEQYF.

V usage is TRBV21-1 and J usage is TRBJ2-1; TRBD1 reflects the table's D call only, with no check against the DNA. TRBV21-1 is a known pseudogene. The CDR3 has 13 amino acids. Written as DNA, the CDR3 is TGTGCCAGCAGCACCTTCGACAGAGCAGAGCAGTTCTTC. Its translation: CASSTFDRAEQFF.

This clone was seen a single time. The rearrangement uses TRBV5-1 and TRBJ2-1; 9 nucleotides line up with TRBD2. Germline lookup yields CDR1 SGHRS and CDR2 YFSETQ. The junction had 20 bases not matched to a gene; V was cut back by 0 bases and J by 7 bases. The CDR3 contains 20 residues. The CDR3 sequence is CASSLARPFSTSGPFNEQFF. The CDR3 coding sequence is TGCGCCAGCAGCTTGGCCCGACCCTTTTCGACTAGCGGTCCCTTTAATGAGCAGTTCTTC.

V gene TRBV25-1 combines with J gene TRBJ2-7; possibly TRBD2 for D (5 bases). V was cut by 5 bases and J by 7 bases, with 18 bases left in between. The length of the CDR3 is 14 residues. Germline V gives CDR1 MGHDK, CDR2 SYGVNS. Written as DNA, the CDR3 is TGTGCCAGCAGTACTAGAACCGGTTTTGGAGAGCAGTACTTC. Amino acid sequence: CASSTRTGFGEQYF.

The chain has TRBV6-5 and TRBJ2-7; possible D gene TRBD2, 5 bases. Trimming shortened V by 3 bases and J by 0 bases, and 12 bases separated the two germline ends. Germline V gene sequence: CDR1 MNHEY, CDR2 SVGAGI. CDR3 size: 15 residues. CDR3 region: CASSYLPGFSYEQYF. As DNA, the CDR3 is TGTGCCAGCAGTTATCTCCCGGGGTTCTCCTACGAGCAGTACTTC.

This chain links TRBV9 with TRBJ2-1; 8 bases line up with TRBD2. V lost 0 bases, J lost 9 bases, and 5 bases stayed unmatched. This CDR3 comprises 14 residues. Germline loops: CDR1 SGDLS, CDR2 YYNGEE. DNA for the CDR3: TGTGCCAGCAGCGTAGACGCGGGGGGCGGTGAGCAGTTCTTC. It yields the protein CASSVDAGGGEQFF.

V usage is TRBV15 and J usage is TRBJ2-7, with D perhaps given as TRBD1 or TRBD2 (7 bases each). Germline lookup yields CDR1 LNHNV and CDR2 YYDKDF (reference sequence). The CDR3 runs to 17 residues. V gave up 2 bases and J gave up 1 base, with 18 bases separating them. The CDR3 loop is CATSRPATGEGSYEQYF. The CDR3 DNA follows: TGTGCCACCAGCAGACCTGCAACAGGGGAGGGGTCCTACGAGCAGTACTTC.

Concerning this clone: Within the sample, other DNA sequences also encode this same CDR3. This chain links TRBV6-5 with TRBJ2-3, with D perhaps assigned TRBD1 or TRBD2 (5 bases each). This CDR3 region has 14 residues. Per germline, CDR1 MNHEY and CDR2 SVGAGI. Trimming cost V 2 bases and J 3 bases, with 9 bases left between them. CDR3: CASSYGGGTDTQYF. The CDR3 DNA reads as TGTGCCAGCAGTTACGGTGGGGGAACAGATACGCAGTATTTT.

The chain recombines TRBV7-8 with TRBJ1-2, with a weak D call TRBD1 (5 bases). Germline values: CDR1 SGHVS, CDR2 FQNEAQ. Between the trimmed V and J ends, which lost 1 base and 8 bases, there was a span of 20 bases. This CDR3 spans 16 amino acids. DNA for the CDR3: TGTGCCAGCAGCTTAGGGGACCGGGCCTACAGCGAGGGCTACACCTTC. Residues: CASSLGDRAYSEGYTF.

This chain uses TRBV6-1 with TRBJ2-5; D not certain. Trimming left V 6 bases short and J 1 base short, with 9 bases between. The length of the CDR3 is 13 residues. Per germline, CDR1 MNHNS and CDR2 SASEGT. This CDR3 reads CASSLGAQETQYF. The CDR3 nucleotides read TGTGCCAGCAGCCTGGGTGCCCAAGAGACCCAGTACTTC.

This clone was observed once. The rearrangement links TRBV7-9 to TRBJ2-1; D may be TRBD1 or TRBD2 (5 bases each). The germline V gene encodes CDR1 SEHNR and CDR2 FQNEAQ (reference sequence). CDR3 length: 12 amino acids. V dropped 4 bases and J dropped 10 bases, with 11 bases sitting between them. DNA of the CDR3: TGTGCCAGCAGCTCCACGGGGACCGAGCAGTTCTTC. As protein: CASSSTGTEQFF. The variable domain in full, with the rest retrieved from reference TRBV7-9 and TRBJ2-1, is DTGVSQNPRHKITKRGQNVTFRCDPISEHNRLYWYRQTLGQGPEFLTYFQNEAQLEKSRLLSDRFSAERPKGSFSTLEIQRTEQGDSAMYLCASSSTGTEQFFGPGTRLTVL.

This clone was seen once. The V call is TRBV6-5, the J call TRBJ2-5, with 7 positions matching TRBD1. Per the germline V gene, CDR1 is MNHEY and CDR2 is SVGAGI. There are 15 residues in the CDR3. The trim removed 5 bases at V and 4 bases at J, leaving 10 bases unmatched. The CDR3 nucleotides are TGTGCCAGCAGTCAACTGACAGGGCTGGGAGAGACCCAGTACTTC. Its translation: CASSQLTGLGETQYF.

A word on this clone: Other DNA sequences in the same sample also yield this CDR3. The chain links TRBV29-1 to TRBJ2-7, with TRBD1 identical over 9 bases. CDR1 and CDR2 (germline): SQVTM, ANQGSEA. V was clipped by 7 bases and J by 3 bases; unmatched bases: 7. This CDR3 is 13 amino acids long. CDR3 nucleotides: TGCAGCGCCCTGACAGGGGGAGGCTACGAGCAGTACTTC. It codes for CSALTGGGYEQYF.

The chain joins TRBV6-5 to TRBJ2-1; D is ambiguous. The CDR3 has 11 amino acids. Germline values: CDR1 MNHEY, CDR2 SVGAGI. Trimming stripped 2 bases from V and 8 bases from J, with 4 bases between. This CDR3 reads CASSYEDEQFF. DNA for the CDR3: TGTGCCAGCAGTTACGAGGATGAGCAGTTCTTC.

The chain recombines TRBV16 with TRBJ2-1; TRBD2 matches 10 bases. Trimming cost V 3 bases and J 4 bases; bases outside gene matches: 6. The CDR3 has 16 residues. CDR1 KGHSY and CDR2 FQNENV come from the germline V gene. CDR3 sequence (DNA): TGTGCCAGCAGCCATCTAACAGCGGGAGGGTACAATGAGCAGTTCTTC. Protein: CASSHLTAGGYNEQFF. The full variable domain, its missing parts supplied by reference TRBV16 and TRBJ2-1, is GEEVAQTPKHLVRGEGQKAKLYCAPIKGHSYVFWYQQVLKNEFKFLISFQNENVFDETGMPKERFSAKCLPNSPCSLEIQATKLEDSAVYFCASSHLTAGGYNEQFFGPGTRLTVL.

J is TRBJ2-1 and V is TRBV4-3; 7 bases map to TRBD1. With V trimmed by 3 bases and J by 5 bases, 7 bases remained unmatched. The CDR3 totals 15 residues. The V gene's germline CDR1 is LGHNA and CDR2 YSLEER. The chain's CDR3 is CASSQRQGTHNEQFF. The CDR3 DNA reads as TGCGCCAGCAGCCAGAGACAGGGAACCCACAATGAGCAGTTCTTC.

This rearrangement joins TRBV9 to TRBJ2-3; D is unclear. Germline loops: CDR1 SGDLS, CDR2 YYNGEE. The CDR3 has 14 residues. V was pared by 4 bases and J by 4 bases, with 13 bases between. The CDR3 reads CASSSTSAADTQYF. Written as DNA, the CDR3 is TGTGCCAGCAGCTCCACAAGTGCGGCAGATACGCAGTATTTT.

The chain employs TRBV4-1 and TRBJ2-7; D is perhaps TRBD1 (6 bases). Trimming removed 5 bases from V and 3 bases from J, with 11 bases in between. Germline CDR1 MGHRA, CDR2 YSYEKL. The CDR3 is 13 residues long. CDR3 sequence: CASSSARGYEQYF. The CDR3 nucleotides are TGCGCCAGCAGCTCCGCCAGGGGCTACGAGCAGTACTTC.